Listed below are T cell receptor beta chains from one sample, sequenced in a study of T-cell reconstitution after alpha-beta-depleted transplantation in children. Via MiXCR, TCRdb re-called the PCR reads, giving one row per CDR3 protein. The profile shows about 980,000 distinct CDR3 sequences, around 30% of them singletons. The specimen comprised PBMCs, mostly from graft donor cells, sampled 360 days after TCRalphabeta/CD19-depleted stem cell transplant. The origin of the receptors is a boy less than two years old who had a stem cell transplant for SCID, so the T cells may come from the graft donor. Each CDR3 is given with its conserved first and last residue. The D gene is left open where the match is weak. Where a row states a size, it is once, few, many or the class of an expanded clone; other rows omit it.

CDR3 protein: CASTLTAEVNEQFF
CDR3 DNA: TGTGCCAGCACTCTCACGGCGGAGGTGAATGAGCAGTTCTTC
clone size: NA
D gene: NA
V gene: TRBV28
J gene: TRBJ2-1

CDR3 protein: CATRQGVVIGYGYTF
CDR3 DNA: TGTGCCACCAGACAGGGGGTTGTCATTGGCTATGGCTACACCTTC
clone size: NA
D gene: TRBD1
V gene: TRBV15
J gene: TRBJ1-2

CDR3 protein: CASSLRGPWNEQYF
CDR3 DNA: TGTGCCAGCAGCTTGCGGGGGCCCTGGAACGAGCAGTACTTC
clone size: NA
D gene: NA
V gene: TRBV5-6
J gene: TRBJ2-7

CDR3 protein: CSAPNGDRTEAFF
CDR3 DNA: TGCAGTGCTCCGAATGGGGATCGCACTGAAGCTTTCTTT
clone size: NA
D gene: NA
V gene: TRBV20-1
J gene: TRBJ1-1

CDR3 protein: CASSPDGGGNTEAFF
CDR3 DNA: TGTGCCAGCAGCCCTGACGGTGGGGGAAACACTGAAGCTTTCTTT
clone size: NA
D gene: NA
V gene: TRBV7-8
J gene: TRBJ1-1

CDR3 protein: CASSLVPGIAKNIQYF
CDR3 DNA: TGTGCCAGCAGCTTAGTACCGGGGATAGCCAAAAACATTCAGTACTTC
clone size: few
D gene: NA
V gene: TRBV11-2
J gene: TRBJ2-4

CDR3 protein: CTSVKMAAGNIQYF
CDR3 DNA: TGTACCAGCGTTAAAATGGCGGCGGGGAACATTCAGTACTTC
clone size: NA
D gene: NA
V gene: TRBV28
J gene: TRBJ2-4

CDR3 protein: CASRPGQGSSYEQYF
CDR3 DNA: TGCGCCAGCAGGCCGGGACAGGGGAGCTCCTACGAGCAGTACTTC
clone size: NA
D gene: TRBD1
V gene: TRBV5-1
J gene: TRBJ2-7

CDR3 protein: CASSLSAGQGHEQYF
CDR3 DNA: TGTGCCAGCAGTTTATCCGCGGGACAGGGCCACGAGCAGTACTTC
clone size: NA
D gene: TRBD1
V gene: TRBV27
J gene: TRBJ2-7

CDR3 protein: CASSQRASNQPQHF
CDR3 DNA: TGCGCCAGCAGCCAGCGGGCCTCCAATCAGCCCCAGCATTTT
clone size: NA
D gene: NA
V gene: TRBV4-1
J gene: TRBJ1-5

CDR3 protein: CASSRVAGGRETQYF
CDR3 DNA: TGTGCCAGCAGCCGCGTAGCGGGGGGGCGAGAGACCCAGTACTTC
clone size: few
D gene: TRBD2
V gene: TRBV12-3/TRBV12-4
J gene: TRBJ2-5

CDR3 protein: CASSLGVMTEAFF
CDR3 DNA: TGTGCCAGCAGCTTGGGGGTGATGACTGAAGCTTTCTTT
clone size: once
D gene: NA
V gene: TRBV5-5
J gene: TRBJ1-1

CDR3 protein: CARGGQGPPYEQYF
CDR3 DNA: TGCGCCAGAGGAGGACAGGGCCCTCCCTACGAGCAGTACTTC
clone size: NA
D gene: TRBD1
V gene: TRBV5-1
J gene: TRBJ2-7

CDR3 protein: CASSLVGARGNEQFF
CDR3 DNA: TGTGCCAGCAGTTTGGTAGGGGCGCGAGGCAATGAGCAGTTCTTC
clone size: few
D gene: NA
V gene: TRBV28
J gene: TRBJ2-1

CDR3 protein: CASSDILGYEQYF
CDR3 DNA: TGTGCCAGCAGTGACATCCTGGGCTACGAGCAGTACTTC
clone size: NA
D gene: NA
V gene: TRBV2
J gene: TRBJ2-7

CDR3 protein: CASSPGQGSRNTIYF
CDR3 DNA: TGCGCCAGCAGCCCGGGACAGGGAAGCAGAAACACCATATATTTT
clone size: NA
D gene: TRBD1
V gene: TRBV5-1
J gene: TRBJ1-3

CDR3 protein: CSALSGATNTGELFF
CDR3 DNA: TGCAGTGCCCTCTCGGGGGCGACGAACACCGGGGAGCTGTTTTTT
clone size: NA
D gene: NA
V gene: TRBV20-1
J gene: TRBJ2-2

CDR3 protein: CASNIGGVSSPLHF
CDR3 DNA: TGTGCCAGCAATATTGGAGGGGTTAGTTCACCCCTCCACTTT
clone size: few
D gene: NA
V gene: TRBV12-3/TRBV12-4
J gene: TRBJ1-6

CDR3 protein: CASFSGTLLGTEAFF
CDR3 DNA: TGTGCCAGCTTTAGTGGGACCCTCCTAGGAACTGAAGCTTTCTTT
clone size: few
D gene: NA
V gene: TRBV6-2/TRBV6-3
J gene: TRBJ1-1

CDR3 protein: CASSFRGPAYEQYF
CDR3 DNA: TGTGCCAGCAGTTTTAGGGGACCTGCCTACGAGCAGTACTTC
clone size: NA
D gene: NA
V gene: TRBV28
J gene: TRBJ2-7

CDR3 protein: CASSPGAGVSQETQYF
CDR3 DNA: TGTGCCAGCAGCCCAGGGGCGGGGGTTTCTCAAGAGACCCAGTACTTC
clone size: NA
D gene: NA
V gene: TRBV11-2
J gene: TRBJ2-5